This TCR beta chain is from a study of T cells in Graves' hyperthyroidism and ophthalmopathy. Study as a whole: Before any treatment, at initial diagnosis, peripheral blood was collected. Findings of the study overall: Separation of ophthalmopathy from stable hyperthyroidism was achieved by a 13 V-J model.

Fresh peripheral blood, approximately 10 ml, was the source of the PBMCs. This CDR3 is 16 amino acids long. CDR1 is MNHEY and CDR2 is SVGEGT in the germline V gene. V dropped 0 bases and J dropped 4 bases, with 15 bases sitting between them. Notes on this clonotype: Antigen unknown.

TCR beta CDR3 regions were amplified from RNA. The TCR CDR3 was amplified in a first-round RT-PCR using the HTBI primer set. MiXCR was run by TCRdb on the multiplex PCR reads, yielding one entry per CDR3 protein. The sample contains hundreds of thousands of distinct CDR3 sequences, approximately 14% of which appear only once. The TCR sequence derives from a woman aged 40 to 50 with Graves' ophthalmopathy. The chain uses TRBV6-2 or TRBV6-3 and TRBJ1-2; a weak D match, TRBD1 (6 bases). The sequenced material came from blood. The CDR3 nucleotides are TGTGCCAGCAGTTACTCTCGCCCGACAGGAATCTATGGCTACACCTTC. Its translation: CASSYSRPTGIYGYTF.